A selection of T cell receptor beta chains follows, all from one sample in a study of Graves' ophthalmopathy and Graves' hyperthyroidism. In TCRdb, the multiplex PCR reads were re-called with MiXCR into one record per CDR3 protein. The table has approximately 380,000 distinct CDR3 sequences, about 21% seen once. Sequenced input: peripheral blood. Every receptor here comes from a woman aged 18-30 years with stable Graves' hyperthyroidism. CDR3s include the opening cysteine and the closing phenylalanine or tryptophan. D genes are given only for firm matches. For some rows the clone size is stated as once, few or many, or as a class when expanded; others skip it.

>TRBJ1-3|many|TRBV25-1|.
CASSDLARSGNTIYF
TGTGCCAGCAGCGACCTGGCACGATCTGGAAACACCATATATTTT
>TRBJ1-6|many|TRBV15|.
CATSQRTGNSPLHF
TGTGCCACCAGTCAAAGGACGGGTAATTCACCCCTCCACTTT
>TRBJ2-7|many|TRBV5-5|.
CASSLDWGNEQYF
TGTGCCAGCAGCTTGGATTGGGGGAACGAGCAGTACTTC
>TRBJ2-5|.|TRBV6-5|TRBD2
CASSYSGGGGQETQYF
TGTGCCAGCAGTTACTCGGGCGGGGGAGGCCAAGAGACCCAGTACTTC
>TRBJ2-7|many|TRBV18|.
CASSPPSNREQYF
TGTGCCAGCTCACCACCATCAAACAGGGAGCAGTACTTC
>TRBJ2-3|many|TRBV12-3/TRBV12-4|TRBD1
CASRAPGQDTDTQYF
TGTGCCAGCAGAGCCCCGGGACAGGACACAGATACGCAGTATTTT
>TRBJ2-6|many|TRBV28|.
CASSPTRGANVLTF
TGTGCCAGCAGTCCGACTCGTGGGGCCAACGTCCTGACTTTC
>TRBJ1-1|many|TRBV6-2/TRBV6-3|.
CASSYEGLRAFF
TGTGCCAGCAGTTACGAGGGTCTCCGTGCTTTCTTT
>TRBJ1-6|.|TRBV4-1|.
CASSQGGRTDNSPLHF
TGCGCCAGCAGCCAAGGCGGAAGGACAGACAATTCACCCCTCCACTTT
>TRBJ2-3|many|TRBV20-1|.
CSARLTTAPDTQYF
TGCAGTGCTAGACTGACGACAGCCCCAGATACGCAGTATTTT
>TRBJ2-2|many|TRBV4-1|.
CASSRGPSGELFF
TGCGCCAGCAGCCGGGGGCCGTCCGGGGAGCTGTTTTTT
>TRBJ2-4|few|TRBV28|.
CASTQELAKNIKYF
TGTGCCAGCACACAAGAACTAGCCAAAAACATTAAGTACTTC
>TRBJ2-5|many|TRBV12-3/TRBV12-4|.
CASSYEGAVYRPKIQETQYF
TGTGCCAGCAGTTATGAGGGCGCGGTATATAGGCCTAAAATCCAAGAGACCCAGTACTTC
>TRBJ2-2|many|TRBV19|TRBD2
CASSLAGVVTGELFF
TGTGCCAGTAGTTTAGCGGGAGTGGTCACCGGGGAGCTGTTTTTT